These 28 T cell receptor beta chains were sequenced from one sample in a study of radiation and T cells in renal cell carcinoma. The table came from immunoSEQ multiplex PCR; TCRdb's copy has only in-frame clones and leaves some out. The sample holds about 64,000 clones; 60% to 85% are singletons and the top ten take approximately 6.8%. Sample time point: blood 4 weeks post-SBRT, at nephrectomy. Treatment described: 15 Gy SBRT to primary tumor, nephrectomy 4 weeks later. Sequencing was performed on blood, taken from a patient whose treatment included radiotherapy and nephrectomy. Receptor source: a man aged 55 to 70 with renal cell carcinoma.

CDR3 DNA sequence: TGTGCCAGTAGGACGGGGGCGCATACCGGGGAGCTGTTTTTT. As protein: CASRTGAHTGELFF. This rearrangement joins TRBV19 to TRBJ2-2, with D perhaps given as TRBD1 or TRBD2 (6 bases each). There are 14 residues in the CDR3. V lost 6 bases to trimming and J lost 5 bases, with 13 bases between them. From germline, CDR1 is LNHDA and CDR2 SQIVND (reference sequence).

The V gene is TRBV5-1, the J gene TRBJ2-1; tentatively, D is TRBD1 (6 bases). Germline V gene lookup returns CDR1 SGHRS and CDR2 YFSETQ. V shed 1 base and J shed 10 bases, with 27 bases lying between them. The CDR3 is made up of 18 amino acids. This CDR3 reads CASSLRPPGPGAGSEQFF. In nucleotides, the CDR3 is TGCGCCAGCAGCTTGCGCCCACCGGGACCAGGGGCAGGTTCAGAGCAGTTCTTC.

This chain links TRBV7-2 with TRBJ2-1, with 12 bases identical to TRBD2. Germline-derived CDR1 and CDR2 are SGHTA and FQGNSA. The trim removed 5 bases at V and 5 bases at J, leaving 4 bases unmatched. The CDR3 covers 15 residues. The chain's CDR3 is CASSPTSGGNNEQFF. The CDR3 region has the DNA TGTGCCAGCAGCCCAACTAGCGGGGGGAACAATGAGCAGTTCTTC.

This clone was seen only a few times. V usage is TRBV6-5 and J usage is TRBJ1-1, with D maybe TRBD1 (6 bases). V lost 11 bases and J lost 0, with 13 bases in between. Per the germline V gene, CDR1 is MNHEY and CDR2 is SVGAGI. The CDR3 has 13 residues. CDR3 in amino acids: CAGETGLNTEAFF. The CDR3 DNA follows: TGTGCCGGGGAGACAGGCTTGAACACTGAAGCTTTCTTT.

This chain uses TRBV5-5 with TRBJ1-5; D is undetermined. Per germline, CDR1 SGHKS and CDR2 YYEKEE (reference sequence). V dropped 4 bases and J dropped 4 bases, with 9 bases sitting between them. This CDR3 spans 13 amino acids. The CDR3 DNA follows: TGTGCCAGCAGCCCAGACACTAATCAGCCCCAGCATTTT. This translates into CASSPDTNQPQHF.

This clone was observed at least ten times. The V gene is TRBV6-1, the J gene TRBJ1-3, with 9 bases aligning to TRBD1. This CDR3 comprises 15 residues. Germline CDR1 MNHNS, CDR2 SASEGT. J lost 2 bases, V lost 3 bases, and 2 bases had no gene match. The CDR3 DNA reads TGTGCCAGCAGTGACCGGGACAGGGCTGGAAACACCATATATTTT. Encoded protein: CASSDRDRAGNTIYF.

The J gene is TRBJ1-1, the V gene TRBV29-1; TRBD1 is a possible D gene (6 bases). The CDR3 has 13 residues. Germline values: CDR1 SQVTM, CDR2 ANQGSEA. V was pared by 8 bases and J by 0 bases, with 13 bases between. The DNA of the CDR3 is TGCAGCTCCGGGGGGCCGGTGAACACTGAAGCTTTCTTT. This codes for CSSGGPVNTEAFF.

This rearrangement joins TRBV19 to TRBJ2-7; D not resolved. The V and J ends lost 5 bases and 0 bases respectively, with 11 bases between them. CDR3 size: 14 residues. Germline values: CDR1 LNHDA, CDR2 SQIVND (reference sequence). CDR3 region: CASSVGSNSYEQYF. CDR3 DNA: TGTGCCAGTAGTGTGGGGTCCAACTCCTACGAGCAGTACTTC.

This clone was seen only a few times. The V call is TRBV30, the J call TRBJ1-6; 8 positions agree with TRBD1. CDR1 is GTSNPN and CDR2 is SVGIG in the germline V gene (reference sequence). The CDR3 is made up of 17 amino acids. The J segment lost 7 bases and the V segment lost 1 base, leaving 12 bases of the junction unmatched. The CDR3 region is CAWSAVRGRGGNSPLHF. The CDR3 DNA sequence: TGTGCCTGGAGTGCAGTCAGGGGGCGAGGGGGGAATTCACCCCTCCACTTT.

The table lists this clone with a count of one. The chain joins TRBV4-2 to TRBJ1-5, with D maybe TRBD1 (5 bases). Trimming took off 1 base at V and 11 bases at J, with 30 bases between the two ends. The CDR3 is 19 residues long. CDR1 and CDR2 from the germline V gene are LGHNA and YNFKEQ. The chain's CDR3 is CASSQVSGGSTTGGAAQHF. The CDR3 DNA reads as TGTGCCAGCAGCCAAGTTTCGGGTGGGTCTACTACAGGCGGAGCAGCCCAGCATTTT.

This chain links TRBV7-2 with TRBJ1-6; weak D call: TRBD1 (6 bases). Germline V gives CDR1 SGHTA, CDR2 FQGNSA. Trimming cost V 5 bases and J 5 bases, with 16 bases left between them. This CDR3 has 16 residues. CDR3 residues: CASSPESGQNNSPLHF. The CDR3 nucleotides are TGTGCCAGCAGCCCAGAGAGCGGACAGAATAATTCACCCCTCCACTTT.

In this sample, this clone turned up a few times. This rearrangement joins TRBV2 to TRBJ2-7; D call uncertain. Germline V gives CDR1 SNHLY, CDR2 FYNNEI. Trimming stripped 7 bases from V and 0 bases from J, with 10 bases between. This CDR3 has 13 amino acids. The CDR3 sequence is CASKGTYSYEQYF. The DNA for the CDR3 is TGTGCCAGCAAGGGCACCTACTCCTACGAGCAGTACTTC. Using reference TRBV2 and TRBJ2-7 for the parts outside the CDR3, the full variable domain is EPEVTQTPSHQVTQMGQEVILRCVPISNHLYFYWYRQILGQKVEFLVSFYNNEISEKSEIFDDQFSVERPDGSNFTLKIRSTKLEDSAMYFCASKGTYSYEQYFGPGTRLTVT.

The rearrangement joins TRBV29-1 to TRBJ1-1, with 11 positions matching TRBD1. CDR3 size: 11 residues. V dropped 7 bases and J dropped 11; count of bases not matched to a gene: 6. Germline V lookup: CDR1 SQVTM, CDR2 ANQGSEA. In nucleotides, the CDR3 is TGCAGCGCAAAGGACAGGGGGCTGGCTTTCTTT. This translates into CSAKDRGLAFF.

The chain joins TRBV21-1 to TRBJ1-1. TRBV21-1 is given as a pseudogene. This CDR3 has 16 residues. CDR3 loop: CASSKERELGGTEAFF. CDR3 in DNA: TGTGCCAGCAGCAAAGAACGGGAATTAGGTGGCACTGAAGCTTTCTTT.

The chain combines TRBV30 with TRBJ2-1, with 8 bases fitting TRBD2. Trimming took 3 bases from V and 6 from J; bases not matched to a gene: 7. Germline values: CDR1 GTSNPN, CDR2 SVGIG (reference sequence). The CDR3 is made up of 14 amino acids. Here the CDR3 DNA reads TGTGCCTGGAGCCGGGGGGGTGCTACCAATGAGCAGTTCTTC. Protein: CAWSRGGATNEQFF.

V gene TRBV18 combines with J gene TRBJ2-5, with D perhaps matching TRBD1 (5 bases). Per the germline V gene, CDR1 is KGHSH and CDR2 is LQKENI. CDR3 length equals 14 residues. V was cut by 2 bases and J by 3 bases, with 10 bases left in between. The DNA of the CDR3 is TGTGCCAGCTCACCAGACAGTGGGAAAGAGACCCAGTACTTC. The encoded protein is CASSPDSGKETQYF.

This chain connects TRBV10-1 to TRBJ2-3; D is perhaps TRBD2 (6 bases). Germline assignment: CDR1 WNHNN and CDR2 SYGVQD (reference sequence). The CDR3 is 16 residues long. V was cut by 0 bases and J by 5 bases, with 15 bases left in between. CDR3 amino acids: CASSESGSGGVDTQYF. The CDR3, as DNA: TGCGCCAGCAGTGAGTCTGGTAGCGGAGGAGTAGATACGCAGTATTTT.

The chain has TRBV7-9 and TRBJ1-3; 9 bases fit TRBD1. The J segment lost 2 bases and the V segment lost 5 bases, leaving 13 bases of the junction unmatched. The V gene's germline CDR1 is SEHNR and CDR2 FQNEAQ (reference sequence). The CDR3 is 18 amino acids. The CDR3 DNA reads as TGTGCCAGCAGCCACCGGGACAGGGCCTCAGGGGCTGGAAACACCATATATTTT. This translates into CASSHRDRASGAGNTIYF. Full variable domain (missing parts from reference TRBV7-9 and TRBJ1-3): DTGVSQNPRHKITKRGQNVTFRCDPISEHNRLYWYRQTLGQGPEFLTYFQNEAQLEKSRLLSDRFSAERPKGSFSTLEIQRTEQGDSAMYLCASSHRDRASGAGNTIYFGEGSWLTVV.

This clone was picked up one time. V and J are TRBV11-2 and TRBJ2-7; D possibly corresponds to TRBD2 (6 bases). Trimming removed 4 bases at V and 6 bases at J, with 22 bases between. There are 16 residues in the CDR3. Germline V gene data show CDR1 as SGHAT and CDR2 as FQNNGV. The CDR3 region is CASSSGWGGVVAEQYF. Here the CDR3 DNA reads TGTGCCAGCAGCTCAGGGTGGGGCGGGGTTGTGGCCGAGCAGTACTTC.

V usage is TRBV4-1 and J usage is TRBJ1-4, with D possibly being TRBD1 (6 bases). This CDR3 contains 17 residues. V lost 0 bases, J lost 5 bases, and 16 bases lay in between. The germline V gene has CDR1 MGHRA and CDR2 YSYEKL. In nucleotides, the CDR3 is TGCGCCAGCAGCCAAGAGAAGCTCGGGACAAGCAATGAAAAACTGTTTTTT. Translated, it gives CASSQEKLGTSNEKLFF.

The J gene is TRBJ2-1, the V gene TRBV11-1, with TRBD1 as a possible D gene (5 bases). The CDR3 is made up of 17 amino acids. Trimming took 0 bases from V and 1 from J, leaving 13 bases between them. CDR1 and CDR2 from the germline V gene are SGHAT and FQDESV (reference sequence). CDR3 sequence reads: CASSLASPRASYNEQFF. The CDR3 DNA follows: TGTGCCAGCAGCTTAGCTTCCCCCAGGGCTTCCTACAATGAGCAGTTCTTC.

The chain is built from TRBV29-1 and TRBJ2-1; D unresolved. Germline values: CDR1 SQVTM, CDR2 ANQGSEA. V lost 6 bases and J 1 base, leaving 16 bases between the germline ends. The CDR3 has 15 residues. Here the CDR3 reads CSVFSPDASYNEQFF. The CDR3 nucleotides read TGCAGCGTATTTTCACCGGACGCATCCTACAATGAGCAGTTCTTC.

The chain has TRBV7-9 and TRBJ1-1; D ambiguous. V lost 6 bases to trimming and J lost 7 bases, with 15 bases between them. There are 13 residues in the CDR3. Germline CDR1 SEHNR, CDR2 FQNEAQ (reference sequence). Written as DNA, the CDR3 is TGTGCCAGCAGTGTAGCGGGTAAGGATGAAGCTTTCTTT. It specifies CASSVAGKDEAFF.

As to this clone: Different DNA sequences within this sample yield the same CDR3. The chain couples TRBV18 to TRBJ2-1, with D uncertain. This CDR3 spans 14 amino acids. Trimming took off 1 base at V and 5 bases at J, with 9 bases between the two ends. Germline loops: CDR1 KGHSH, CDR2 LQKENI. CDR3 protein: CASSPRSTDNEQFF. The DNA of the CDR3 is TGTGCCAGCTCACCACGGTCCACAGACAATGAGCAGTTCTTC.

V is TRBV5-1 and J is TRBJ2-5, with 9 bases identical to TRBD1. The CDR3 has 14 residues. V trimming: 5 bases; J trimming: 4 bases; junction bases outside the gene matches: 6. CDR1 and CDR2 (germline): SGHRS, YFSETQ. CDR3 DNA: TGCGCCAGCAGTTGGGGACAGGGCCCAGAGACCCAGTACTTC. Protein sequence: CASSWGQGPETQYF.

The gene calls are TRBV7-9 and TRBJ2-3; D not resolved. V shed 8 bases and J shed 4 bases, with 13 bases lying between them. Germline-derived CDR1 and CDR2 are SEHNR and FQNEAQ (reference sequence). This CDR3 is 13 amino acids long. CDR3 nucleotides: TGTGCCAGCGGGGTAGATGGGCCAGATACGCAGTATTTT. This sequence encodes CASGVDGPDTQYF.

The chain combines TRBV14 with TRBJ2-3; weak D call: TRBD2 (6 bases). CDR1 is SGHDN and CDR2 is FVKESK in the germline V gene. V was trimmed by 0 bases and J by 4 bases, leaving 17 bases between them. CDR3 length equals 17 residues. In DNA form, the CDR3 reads TGTGCCAGCAGCCAAGAATGGACTAAACGTGTCGCAGATACGCAGTATTTT. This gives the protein CASSQEWTKRVADTQYF. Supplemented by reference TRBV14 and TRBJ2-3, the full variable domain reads EAGVTQFPSHSVIEKGQTVTLRCDPISGHDNLYWYRRVMGKEIKFLLHFVKESKQDESGMPNNRFLAERTGGTYSTLKVQPAELEDSGVYFCASSQEWTKRVADTQYFGPGTRLTVL.

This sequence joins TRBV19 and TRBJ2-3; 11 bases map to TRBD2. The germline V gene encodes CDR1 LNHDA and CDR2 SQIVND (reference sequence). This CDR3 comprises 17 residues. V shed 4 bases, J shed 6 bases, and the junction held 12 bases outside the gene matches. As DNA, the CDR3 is TGTGCCAGTAGTAAGGGAGGGACTAGCGGTTATTGGGATACGCAGTATTTT. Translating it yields CASSKGGTSGYWDTQYF.